The rows below give T cell receptor beta chains drawn from one sample of a study of Ad26.COV2.S vaccination and SARS-CoV-2 variants. Repertoires were generated with immunoSEQ multiplex PCR, while TCRdb's copy carries only in-frame clones and drops some. The table has under 550,000 clones, over 75% seen once. The sample in question was peripheral blood, obtained in a trial of Ad26.COV2.S vaccine versus placebo. Receptor source: a person aged 18 to 65 who received the Ad26.COV2.S COVID-19 vaccine or a placebo. Both conserved end residues are part of each CDR3. The D gene is left open where the match is weak. The size of a clone is reported for some rows only, either as once, few or many, or as a class for expanded clones.

V,size,D,J,CDR3,DNA
TRBV27,NA,NA,TRBJ1-3,CASSLQGNSGNTIYF,TGTGCCAGCAGTTTACAGGGGAACTCTGGAAACACCATATATTTT
TRBV18,once,TRBD2,TRBJ2-2,CASSPPGLAVNTGELFF,TGTGCCAGCTCACCGCCGGGACTAGCGGTAAACACCGGGGAGCTGTTTTTT
TRBV4-2,NA,TRBD2,TRBJ2-7,CASSQAVTSGSLTYEQYF,TGTGCCAGCAGCCAAGCAGTCACTAGCGGGTCACTAACCTACGAGCAGTACTTC
TRBV6-5,NA,NA,TRBJ2-1,CASSRTNNEQFF,TGTGCCAGCAGCAGGACTAACAATGAGCAGTTCTTC
TRBV5-4,NA,NA,TRBJ1-1,CASSQGQNTEAFF,TGTGCCAGCAGCCAGGGACAGAACACTGAAGCTTTCTTT
TRBV4-1,NA,NA,TRBJ1-1,CASSQLIMGRENTEAFF,TGCGCCAGCAGCCAACTCATTATGGGAAGGGAGAACACTGAAGCTTTCTTT
TRBV9,NA,NA,TRBJ2-1,CASSALGSGDFYNEQFF,TGTGCCAGCAGCGCCCTTGGGTCTGGGGATTTTTACAATGAGCAGTTCTTC
TRBV15,NA,NA,TRBJ2-7,CATQKVGGSYEQYF,TGTGCCACCCAGAAGGTGGGCGGCTCCTACGAGCAGTACTTC
TRBV13,NA,NA,TRBJ2-1,CASSRTLLNEQFF,TGTGCCAGCAGCCGGACACTCCTAAATGAGCAGTTCTTC
TRBV3-1/TRBV3-2,NA,NA,TRBJ2-1,CASSQGPTNNEQFF,TGTGCCAGCAGCCAAGGGCCGACTAACAATGAGCAGTTCTTC
TRBV5-6,NA,TRBD1,TRBJ1-1,CASSPRQGASGTEAFF,TGTGCCAGCAGCCCTAGACAGGGGGCTTCTGGCACTGAAGCTTTCTTT
TRBV4-3,NA,TRBD1,TRBJ1-4,CASSLLTGGFEKLFF,TGCGCCAGCAGCCTACTGACAGGGGGCTTTGAAAAACTGTTTTTT
TRBV2,NA,NA,TRBJ2-3,CASSVPQDTDTQYF,TGTGCCAGCAGTGTACCCCAGGACACAGATACGCAGTATTTT
TRBV10-3,NA,NA,TRBJ1-5,CAISEARGGQPQHF,TGTGCCATCAGTGAGGCCCGGGGAGGTCAGCCCCAGCATTTT
TRBV7-3,NA,NA,TRBJ1-1,CASSLGSVLNTEAFF,TGTGCCAGCAGCTTAGGTAGCGTTCTGAACACTGAAGCTTTCTTT
TRBV7-9,NA,NA,TRBJ2-7,CASSRLGYEQYF,TGTGCCAGCAGCCGCCTGGGGTACGAGCAGTACTTC
TRBV5-1,NA,NA,TRBJ2-7,CASSLEWGRAYEQYF,TGCGCCAGCAGCTTGGAGTGGGGGAGAGCCTACGAGCAGTACTTC
TRBV5-8,NA,NA,TRBJ1-4,CASSRRDGSEKLFF,TGTGCCAGCAGCCGAAGGGACGGCAGTGAAAAACTGTTTTTT
TRBV7-2,NA,NA,TRBJ2-1,CASSLLGFEQFF,TGTGCCAGCAGCCTCTTGGGATTTGAGCAGTTCTTC
TRBV9,NA,NA,TRBJ2-7,CASSVGQGPSEQYF,TGTGCCAGCAGCGTAGGCCAGGGGCCGTCCGAGCAGTACTTC
TRBV5-4,NA,TRBD2,TRBJ2-5,CASSFSGSPQETQYF,TGTGCCAGCAGCTTTAGCGGGAGCCCACAAGAGACCCAGTACTTC
TRBV6-4,NA,NA,TRBJ2-1,CASSDSAGSGSGEQFF,TGTGCCAGCAGTGACTCGGCGGGGAGTGGGAGTGGGGAGCAGTTCTTC
TRBV6-5,NA,NA,TRBJ1-5,CASTRTGGVEPQHF,TGTGCCAGCACCCGCACTGGGGGTGTGGAGCCCCAGCATTTT
TRBV4-1,NA,NA,TRBJ2-2,CASRSTGPNTGELFF,TGCGCCAGCAGATCCACAGGGCCCAACACCGGGGAGCTGTTTTTT
TRBV18,NA,NA,TRBJ1-5,CASSPQGQANQPQHF,TGTGCCAGCTCACCACAGGGACAAGCCAATCAGCCCCAGCATTTT
TRBV6-5,NA,NA,TRBJ2-3,CASIAEHTQYF,TGTGCCAGCATTGCAGAACATACGCAGTATTTT
TRBV5-4,NA,NA,TRBJ2-1,CASSLSGTGLEQFF,TGTGCCAGCAGCTTGTCAGGGACGGGCCTTGAGCAGTTCTTC
TRBV5-1,NA,TRBD2,TRBJ2-3,CASSAGLAATDTQYF,TGCGCCAGCAGCGCCGGACTAGCGGCGACAGATACGCAGTATTTT
TRBV30,NA,NA,TRBJ1-5,CAWSRGNQPQHF,TGTGCCTGGAGTCGGGGAAATCAGCCCCAGCATTTT
TRBV6-6,once,NA,TRBJ2-6,CASSYGGSGANVLTF,TGTGCCAGCAGTTATGGGGGCTCTGGGGCCAACGTCCTGACTTTC
TRBV18,once,NA,TRBJ1-4,CASSPQVLEKLFF,TGTGCCAGCTCACCACAGGTTCTGGAAAAACTGTTTTTT
TRBV5-1,NA,TRBD1,TRBJ2-5,CASSLAPGQGVQETQYF,TGCGCCAGCAGCTTGGCTCCGGGACAGGGTGTCCAAGAGACCCAGTACTTC
TRBV28,NA,NA,TRBJ2-1,CASSQLAKEVEEQFF,TGTGCCAGCAGTCAACTAGCTAAGGAGGTGGAGGAGCAGTTCTTC
TRBV27,NA,NA,TRBJ2-7,CASSSAVSYEQYF,TGTGCCAGCAGTTCGGCAGTATCCTACGAGCAGTACTTC
TRBV2,NA,NA,TRBJ2-7,CASKEQGPTYEQYF,TGTGCCAGCAAGGAACAGGGCCCGACCTACGAGCAGTACTTC
TRBV4-3,NA,NA,TRBJ1-4,CASSQAGREKLFF,TGCGCCAGCAGCCAAGCGGGAAGAGAAAAACTGTTTTTT
TRBV27,once,TRBD2,TRBJ2-2,CASSLLAVLGGGELFF,TGTGCCAGCAGTTTGCTAGCGGTTCTGGGTGGCGGGGAGCTGTTTTTT
TRBV19,once,TRBD1,TRBJ1-1,CASSGRDRGTEAFF,TGTGCCAGTAGTGGCCGGGACAGGGGGACTGAAGCTTTCTTT
TRBV28,NA,NA,TRBJ2-7,CASSVSSYEQYF,TGTGCCAGCAGTGTCAGTTCCTACGAGCAGTACTTC
TRBV7-6,NA,TRBD1,TRBJ2-3,CASSWGQGAYFSDGTDTQYF,TGTGCCAGCAGCTGGGGACAGGGGGCTTATTTTAGTGATGGCACAGATACGCAGTATTTT
TRBV19,NA,NA,TRBJ2-7,CASSSQSEPYEQYF,TGTGCCAGTAGTAGTCAATCCGAACCTTACGAGCAGTACTTC
TRBV10-3,NA,NA,TRBJ2-5,CAISVTQDQETQYF,TGTGCCATCAGTGTCACCCAGGATCAAGAGACCCAGTACTTC
TRBV6-2/TRBV6-3,NA,NA,TRBJ2-7,CASSKTDGGRYLF,TGTGCCAGCAGCAAAACTGATGGGGGGAGGTACCTCTTC
TRBV10-1,NA,NA,TRBJ1-1,CATRRPGIFF,TGCGCCACCCGCCGCCCGGGGATTTTCTTT
TRBV4-2,NA,TRBD1,TRBJ2-6,CASSQDQQGASGANVLTF,TGTGCCAGCAGCCAAGATCAGCAGGGGGCGTCTGGGGCCAACGTCCTGACTTTC
TRBV12-5,NA,NA,TRBJ1-2,CASGLSGLPPVYGYTF,TGTGCTAGTGGTCTGTCCGGGCTTCCACCAGTCTATGGCTACACCTTC
TRBV7-3,once,NA,TRBJ2-7,CASSLALTGPSYEQYF,TGTGCCAGCAGCTTAGCGTTGACAGGACCTTCCTACGAGCAGTACTTC
TRBV9,once,NA,TRBJ2-1,CASSVSGHEQFF,TGTGCCAGCAGCGTGAGCGGCCATGAGCAGTTCTTC
TRBV5-1,once,TRBD1,TRBJ2-3,CASSSRDRTDTQYF,TGCGCCAGCAGCAGCCGGGACAGAACAGATACGCAGTATTTT
TRBV7-9,NA,NA,TRBJ1-3,CASSLMGDTIYF,TGTGCCAGCAGCTTAATGGGGGACACCATATATTTT
TRBV30,NA,NA,TRBJ1-2,CASATAYYGYTF,TGTGCCTCGGCGACGGCTTACTATGGCTACACCTTC
TRBV11-2,NA,NA,TRBJ2-7,CASSLAVPSGLEQYF,TGTGCCAGCAGCTTAGCCGTCCCATCGGGGCTCGAGCAGTACTTC